The present TCR beta chain was sequenced within a study of tumor and adjacent non-tumor tissue in lung cancer. Turning to the study itself: The cohort had under 15 adenocarcinoma, 2 squamous cell and 1 small cell patients.

The library came from three nested PCR rounds adapted from ARM-PCR protocols. TCRdb reprocessed the multiplex PCR reads with MiXCR, giving one entry per CDR3 protein. Of 120,000 or so distinct CDR3 sequences detected, roughly 64% appear once; the ten largest clones hold 13%. The template was RNA from unsorted bulk tissue. The length of the CDR3 is 15 residues. V was cut by 5 bases and J by 4 bases, with 21 bases left in between. CDR1 is DFQATT, CDR2 SNEGSKA, per germline (reference sequence). This receptor was identified in a young man with non-small cell lung cancer. Sequenced: lung tumor tissue. The chain uses TRBV20-1 and TRBJ2-7, with D possibly being TRBD1 (5 bases). The CDR3 spells CSASGPTGSTYEQYF. The CDR3 DNA is TGCAGTGCTTCCGGACCCACAGGCAGCACTTACGAGCAGTACTTC.